Sequencing of this T cell receptor (beta chain) was carried out in a study of low-dose radiotherapy and immunotherapy resistance in tumors. Study in general: Doses of 0.5 Gy per fraction every 2 weeks, totaling 6.5 Gy, went to Cohort 1. The schedule for Cohort 2 used 1 Gy per fraction every two weeks, which added up to 13 Gy over 26 weeks. One day before radiation and immunotherapy, intravenous cyclophosphamide 200 mg/m2 was administered, with this repeated every two weeks.

With 7 bases removed from V and 0 bases from J, the gap between germline ends came to 16 bases. CDR1 and CDR2 from the germline V gene are MNHEY and SVGEGT. The CDR3 has 16 amino acids. This clonotype has a count of ten or more. Gene-specific TRAV and TRBV primers were used for first-strand cDNA, covering alpha and beta chains. The authors ran around 19 PCR cycles to amplify TCRs with a constant-region primer and V-primer adapter. TCRdb ran MiXCR on the reads and lists one entry per CDR3 protein. Found here are 30,000 to 45,000 distinct CDR3 sequences, around 21% of them singletons; the top ten hold 9.2%. Time point of the sample: after trial treatment. The treatment: LDRT plus nivolumab, ipilimumab, low-dose cyclophosphamide and aspirin (RACIN trial). Donors, who were enrolled in a single-arm phase I dose-escalation trial, received nivolumab, ipilimumab, aspirin, low-dose cyclophosphamide and low-dose radiotherapy.

This sequence was found in a female donor with ovarian cancer. The chain uses TRBV6-2 or TRBV6-3 and TRBJ2-1; possibly TRBD2 for D (5 bases). Sample: PBMCs, taken after low-dose radiotherapy plus immunotherapy. This CDR3 reads CASTTGDYPSYNEQFF. The CDR3 DNA reads TGTGCCAGCACCACGGGTGACTATCCCTCCTACAATGAGCAGTTCTTC.